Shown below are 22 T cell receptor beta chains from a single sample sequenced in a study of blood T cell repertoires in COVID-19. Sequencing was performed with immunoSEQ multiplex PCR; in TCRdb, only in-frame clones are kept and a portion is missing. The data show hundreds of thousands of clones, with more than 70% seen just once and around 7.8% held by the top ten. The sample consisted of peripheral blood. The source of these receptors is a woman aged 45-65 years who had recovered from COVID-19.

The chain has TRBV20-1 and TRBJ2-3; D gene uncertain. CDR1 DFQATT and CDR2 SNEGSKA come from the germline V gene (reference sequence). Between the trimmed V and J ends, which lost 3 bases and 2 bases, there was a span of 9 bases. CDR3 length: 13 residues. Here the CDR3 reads CSASLASTDTQYF. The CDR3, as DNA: TGCAGTGCTAGTTTGGCTTCCACAGATACGCAGTATTTT.

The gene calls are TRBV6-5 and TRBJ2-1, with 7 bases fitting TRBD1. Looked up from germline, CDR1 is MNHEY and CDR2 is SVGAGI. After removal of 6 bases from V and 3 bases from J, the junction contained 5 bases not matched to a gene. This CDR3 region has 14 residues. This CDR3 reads CASSPQGDYNEQFF. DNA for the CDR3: TGTGCCAGCAGCCCCCAGGGGGACTACAATGAGCAGTTCTTC.

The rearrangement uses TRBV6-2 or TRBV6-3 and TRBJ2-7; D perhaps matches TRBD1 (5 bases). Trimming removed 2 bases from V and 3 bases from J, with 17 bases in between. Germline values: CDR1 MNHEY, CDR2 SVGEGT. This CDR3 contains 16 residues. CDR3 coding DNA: TGTGCCAGCAGTTACGTAGTAGACAGTAAGGACTACGAGCAGTACTTC. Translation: CASSYVVDSKDYEQYF.

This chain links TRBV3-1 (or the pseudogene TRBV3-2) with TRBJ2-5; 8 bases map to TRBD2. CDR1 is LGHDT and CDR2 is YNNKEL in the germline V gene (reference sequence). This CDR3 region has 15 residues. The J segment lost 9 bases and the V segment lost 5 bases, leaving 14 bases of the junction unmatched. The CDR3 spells CASSSVNLAGSAQYF. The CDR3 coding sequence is TGTGCCAGCAGCTCGGTCAATTTAGCGGGGTCGGCCCAGTACTTC.

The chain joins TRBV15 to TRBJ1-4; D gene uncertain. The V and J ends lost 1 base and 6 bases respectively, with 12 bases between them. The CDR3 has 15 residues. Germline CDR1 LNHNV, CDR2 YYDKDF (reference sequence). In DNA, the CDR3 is TGTGCCACCAGCAGAGTACGAGGGATCGATGAAAAACTGTTTTTT. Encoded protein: CATSRVRGIDEKLFF.

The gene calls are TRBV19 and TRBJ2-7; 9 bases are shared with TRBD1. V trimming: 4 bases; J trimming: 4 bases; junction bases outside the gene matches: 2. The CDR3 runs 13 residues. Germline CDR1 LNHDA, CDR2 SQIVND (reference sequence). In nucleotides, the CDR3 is TGTGCCAGTAGTAAGGGACAGGGATACGAGCAGTACTTC. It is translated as CASSKGQGYEQYF.

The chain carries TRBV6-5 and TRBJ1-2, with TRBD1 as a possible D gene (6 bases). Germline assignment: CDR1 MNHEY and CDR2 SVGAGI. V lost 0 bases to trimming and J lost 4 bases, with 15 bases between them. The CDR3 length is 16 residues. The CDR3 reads CASSYSTGRGGYGYTF. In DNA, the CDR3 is TGTGCCAGCAGTTACTCGACTGGAAGGGGGGGCTATGGCTACACCTTC.

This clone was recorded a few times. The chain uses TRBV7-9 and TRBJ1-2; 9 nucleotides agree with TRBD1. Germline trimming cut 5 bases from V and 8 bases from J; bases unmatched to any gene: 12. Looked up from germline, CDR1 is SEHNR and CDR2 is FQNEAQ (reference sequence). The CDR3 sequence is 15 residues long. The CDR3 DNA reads TGTGCCAGCAGCAAGCCGGGACAGGGAGCGGAAGGCTACACCTTC. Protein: CASSKPGQGAEGYTF.

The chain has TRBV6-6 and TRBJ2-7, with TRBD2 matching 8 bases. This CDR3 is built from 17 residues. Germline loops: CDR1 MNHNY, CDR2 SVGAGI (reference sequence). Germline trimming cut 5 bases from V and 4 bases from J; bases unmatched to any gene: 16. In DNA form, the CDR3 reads TGTGCCAGCAGTCCCCGTTTTCTCGGGACTAGATTATACGAGCAGTACTTC. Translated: CASSPRFLGTRLYEQYF.

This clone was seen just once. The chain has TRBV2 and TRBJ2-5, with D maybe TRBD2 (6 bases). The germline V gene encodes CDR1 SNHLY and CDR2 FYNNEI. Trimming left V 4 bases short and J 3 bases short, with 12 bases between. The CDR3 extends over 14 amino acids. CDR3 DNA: TGTGCCAGCAGTGTGGTGCGGGGCAAAGAGACCCAGTACTTC. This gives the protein CASSVVRGKETQYF.

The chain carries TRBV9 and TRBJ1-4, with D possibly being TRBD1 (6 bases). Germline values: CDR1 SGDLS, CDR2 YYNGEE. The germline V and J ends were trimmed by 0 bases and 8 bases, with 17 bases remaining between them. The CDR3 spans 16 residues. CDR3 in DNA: TGTGCCAGCAGCGTAGGAGCTACAGGGAGTTTCGAAAAACTGTTTTTT. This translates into CASSVGATGSFEKLFF.

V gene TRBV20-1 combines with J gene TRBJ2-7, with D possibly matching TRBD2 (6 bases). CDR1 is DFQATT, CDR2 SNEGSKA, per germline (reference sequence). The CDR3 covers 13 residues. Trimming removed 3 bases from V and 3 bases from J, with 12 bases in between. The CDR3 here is CSASFGRNYEQYF. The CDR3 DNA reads TGCAGTGCTAGTTTCGGGAGAAACTACGAGCAGTACTTC.

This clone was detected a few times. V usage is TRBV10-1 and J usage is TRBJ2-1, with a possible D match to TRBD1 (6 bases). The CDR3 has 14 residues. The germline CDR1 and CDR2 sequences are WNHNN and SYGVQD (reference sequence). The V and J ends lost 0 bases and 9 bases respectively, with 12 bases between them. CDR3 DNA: TGCGCCAGCAGTGAGTCGGGCAGGGGTGGTGAGCAGTTCTTC. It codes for CASSESGRGGEQFF.

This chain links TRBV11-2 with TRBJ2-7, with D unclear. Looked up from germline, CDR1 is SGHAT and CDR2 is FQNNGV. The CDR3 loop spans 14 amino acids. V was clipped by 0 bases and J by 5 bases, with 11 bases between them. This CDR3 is CASSLDGPLDEQYF. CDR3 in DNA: TGTGCCAGCAGCTTAGATGGTCCCCTAGACGAGCAGTACTTC.

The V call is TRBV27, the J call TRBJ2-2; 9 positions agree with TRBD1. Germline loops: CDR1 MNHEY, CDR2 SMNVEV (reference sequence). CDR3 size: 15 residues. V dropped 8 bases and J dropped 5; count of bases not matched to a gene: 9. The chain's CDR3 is CASGSGTGKTGELFF. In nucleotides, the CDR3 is TGTGCCAGCGGCTCCGGGACAGGGAAGACCGGGGAGCTGTTTTTT.

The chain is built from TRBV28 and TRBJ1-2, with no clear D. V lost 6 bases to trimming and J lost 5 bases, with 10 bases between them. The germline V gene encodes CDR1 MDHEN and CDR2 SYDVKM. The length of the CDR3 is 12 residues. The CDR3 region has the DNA TGTGCCAGCAGGGGCCACCCTTATGGCTACACCTTC. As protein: CASRGHPYGYTF.

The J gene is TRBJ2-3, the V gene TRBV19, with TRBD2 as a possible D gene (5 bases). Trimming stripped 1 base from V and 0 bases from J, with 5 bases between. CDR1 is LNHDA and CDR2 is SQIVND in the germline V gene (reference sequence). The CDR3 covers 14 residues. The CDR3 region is CASSIAGSTDTQYF. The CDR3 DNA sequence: TGTGCCAGTAGTATAGCGGGGAGCACAGATACGCAGTATTTT.

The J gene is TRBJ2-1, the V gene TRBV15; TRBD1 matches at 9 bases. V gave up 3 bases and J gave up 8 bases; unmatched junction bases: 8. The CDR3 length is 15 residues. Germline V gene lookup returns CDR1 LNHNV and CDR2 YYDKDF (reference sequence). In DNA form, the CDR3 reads TGTGCCACCAGCAGGCCGGGACAGGGAATCTATGAGCAGTTCTTC. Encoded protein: CATSRPGQGIYEQFF. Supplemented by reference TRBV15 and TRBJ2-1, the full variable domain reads DAMVIQNPRYQVTQFGKPVTLSCSQTLNHNVMYWYQQKSSQAPKLLFHYYDKDFNNEADTPDNFQSRRPNTSFCFLDIRSPGLGDTAMYLCATSRPGQGIYEQFFGPGTRLTVL.

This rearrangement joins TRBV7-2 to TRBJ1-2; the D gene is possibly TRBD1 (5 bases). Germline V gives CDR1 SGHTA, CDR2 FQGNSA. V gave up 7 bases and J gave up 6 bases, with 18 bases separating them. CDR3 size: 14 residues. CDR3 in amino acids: CASTRSTVTNGYTF. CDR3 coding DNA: TGTGCCAGCACCCGCTCGACAGTCACGAATGGCTACACCTTC.

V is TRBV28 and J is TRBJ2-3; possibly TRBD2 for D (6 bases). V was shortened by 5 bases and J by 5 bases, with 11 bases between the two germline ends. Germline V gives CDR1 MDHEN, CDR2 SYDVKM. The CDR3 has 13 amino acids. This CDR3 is CASSPGSGDTQYF. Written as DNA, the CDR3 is TGTGCCAGCAGTCCAGGTAGCGGAGATACGCAGTATTTT.

CDR3 loop: CASMDRHSYGYTF. CDR3 coding DNA: TGTGCCAGTATGGACAGGCATAGCTATGGCTACACCTTC. The chain uses TRBV28 and TRBJ1-2, with 7 bases lining up with TRBD1. Germline V CDR1 and CDR2: MDHEN, SYDVKM. V gave up 9 bases and J gave up 4 bases; unmatched junction bases: 8. The CDR3 extends over 13 amino acids.

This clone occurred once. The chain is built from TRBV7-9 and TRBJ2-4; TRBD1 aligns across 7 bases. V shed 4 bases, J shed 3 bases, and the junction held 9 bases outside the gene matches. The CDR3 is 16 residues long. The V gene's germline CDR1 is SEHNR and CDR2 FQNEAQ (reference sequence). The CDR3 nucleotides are TGTGCCAGCAGCTCCAGCTCGACAGGGATCAAAAACATTCAGTACTTC. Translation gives CASSSSSTGIKNIQYF.